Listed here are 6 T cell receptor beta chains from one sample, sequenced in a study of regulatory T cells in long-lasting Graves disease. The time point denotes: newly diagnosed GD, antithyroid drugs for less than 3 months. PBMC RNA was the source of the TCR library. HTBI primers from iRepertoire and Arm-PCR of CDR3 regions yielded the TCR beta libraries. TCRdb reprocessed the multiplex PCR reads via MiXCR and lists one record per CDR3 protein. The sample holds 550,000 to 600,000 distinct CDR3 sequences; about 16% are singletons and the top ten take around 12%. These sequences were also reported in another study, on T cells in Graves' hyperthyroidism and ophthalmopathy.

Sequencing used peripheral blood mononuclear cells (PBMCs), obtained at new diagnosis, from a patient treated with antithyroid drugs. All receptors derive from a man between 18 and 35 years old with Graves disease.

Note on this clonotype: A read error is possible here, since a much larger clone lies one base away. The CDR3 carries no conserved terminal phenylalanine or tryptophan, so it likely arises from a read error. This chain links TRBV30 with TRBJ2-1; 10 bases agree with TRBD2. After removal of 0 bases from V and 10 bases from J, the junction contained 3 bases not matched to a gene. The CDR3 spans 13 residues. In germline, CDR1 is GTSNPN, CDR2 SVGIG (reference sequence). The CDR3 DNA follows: TGTGCCTGGAGTGTTCAACTAGCGGGAGAGCAGTTCGTC. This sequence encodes CAWSVQLAGEQFV.

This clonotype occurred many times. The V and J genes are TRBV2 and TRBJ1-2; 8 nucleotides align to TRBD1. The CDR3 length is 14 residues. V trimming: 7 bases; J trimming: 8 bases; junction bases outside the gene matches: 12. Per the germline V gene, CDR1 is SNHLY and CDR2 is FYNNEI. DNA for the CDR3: TGTGCCAGCACCACCGGGACAGGCCCGGAGGGCTACACCTTC. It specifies CASTTGTGPEGYTF. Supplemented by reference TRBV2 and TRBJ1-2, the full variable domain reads EPEVTQTPSHQVTQMGQEVILRCVPISNHLYFYWYRQILGQKVEFLVSFYNNEISEKSEIFDDQFSVERPDGSNFTLKIRSTKLEDSAMYFCASTTGTGPEGYTFGSGTRLTVV.

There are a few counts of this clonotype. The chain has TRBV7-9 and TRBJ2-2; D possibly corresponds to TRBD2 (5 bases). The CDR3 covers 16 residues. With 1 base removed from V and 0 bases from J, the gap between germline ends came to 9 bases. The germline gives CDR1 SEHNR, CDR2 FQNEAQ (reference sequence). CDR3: CASSLVLAANTGELFF. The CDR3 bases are TGTGCCAGCAGCTTAGTCCTAGCTGCGAACACCGGGGAGCTGTTTTTT.

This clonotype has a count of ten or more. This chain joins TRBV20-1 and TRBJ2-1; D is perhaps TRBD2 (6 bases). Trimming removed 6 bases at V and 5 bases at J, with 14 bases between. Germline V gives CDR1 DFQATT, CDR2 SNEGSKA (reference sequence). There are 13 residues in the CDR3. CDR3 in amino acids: CSAPPTGDNEQFF. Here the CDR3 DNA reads TGCAGTGCCCCTCCCACGGGGGACAATGAGCAGTTCTTC.

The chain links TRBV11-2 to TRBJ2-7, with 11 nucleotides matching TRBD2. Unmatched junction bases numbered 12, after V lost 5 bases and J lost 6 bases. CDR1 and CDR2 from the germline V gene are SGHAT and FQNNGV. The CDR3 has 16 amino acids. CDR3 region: CASSPLAGGTLSEQYF. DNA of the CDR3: TGTGCCAGCAGCCCTTTAGCGGGAGGGACTCTCTCCGAGCAGTACTTC.

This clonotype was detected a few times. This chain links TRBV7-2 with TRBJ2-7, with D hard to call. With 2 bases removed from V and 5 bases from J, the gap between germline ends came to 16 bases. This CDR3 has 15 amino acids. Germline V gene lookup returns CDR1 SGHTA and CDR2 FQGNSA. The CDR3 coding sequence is TGTGCCAGCAGCTTAAGGCCTAGAGGTTTGGACGAGCAGTACTTC. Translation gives CASSLRPRGLDEQYF.